One and the same sample provided the 18 T cell receptor beta chains below, sequenced in a study of human T cells and chemical hapten exposure. TCRdb called the RACE reads again in MiXCR, with one record for every CDR3 protein. The sample yields some 36,000 distinct CDR3 sequences, over 7.5% seen once. The time point here: patch test 3, about 24 weeks after DPC sensitization. The treatment here: therapeutic diphenylcyclopropenone sensitization with weekly scalp DPC. The authors' total RNA extraction used unfractionated whole blood. This specimen consisted of whole blood, obtained in connection with sensitization to the hapten diphenylcyclopropenone (DPC). These receptors were collected from a man between 50 and 59 years old with alopecia areata. Some clones in this sample may be carry-over from other donors' samples.

This clonotype was found many times. The chain carries TRBV7-2 and TRBJ2-2; D might be TRBD1 (6 bases). Germline lookup yields CDR1 SGHTA and CDR2 FQGNSA. The CDR3 runs 16 residues. V was cut by 0 bases and J by 2 bases, with 10 bases left in between. The DNA of the CDR3 is TGTGCCAGCAGCTTAGCCGGGACACCCAACACCGGGGAGCTGTTTTTT. Translating gives CASSLAGTPNTGELFF.

The chain employs TRBV5-4 and TRBJ2-1, with 8 nucleotides matching TRBD2. Germline V gene sequence: CDR1 SGHNT, CDR2 YYREEE (reference sequence). Trimming cost V 5 bases and J 6 bases; bases outside gene matches: 10. CDR3 size: 15 residues. CDR3 residues: CASRTGTRSLNEQFF. The CDR3, as DNA: TGTGCCAGCAGGACCGGGACTAGAAGTCTCAATGAGCAGTTCTTC. Using reference TRBV5-4 and TRBJ2-1 for the parts outside the CDR3, the full variable domain is ETGVTQSPTHLIKTRGQQVTLRCSSQSGHNTVSWYQQALGQGPQFIFQYYREEENGRGNFPPRFSGLQFPNYSSELNVNALELDDSALYLCASRTGTRSLNEQFFGPGTRLTVL.

This clonotype was observed many times. The rearrangement links TRBV7-2 to TRBJ2-7, with TRBD2 identical over 7 bases. Losses at the gene ends were 0 bases for V and 7 bases for J; bases not matched to a gene: 6. The germline CDR1 and CDR2 sequences are SGHTA and FQGNSA. This CDR3 contains 14 residues. CDR3 coding DNA: TGTGCCAGCAGCTTAGCGGGAGGGCGCCGGGAGCAGTACTTC. It translates to CASSLAGGRREQYF.

This clonotype has ten or more counts. The chain combines TRBV20-1 with TRBJ1-1, with 7 bases fitting TRBD1. The length of the CDR3 is 15 residues. CDR1 and CDR2 (germline): DFQATT, SNEGSKA (reference sequence). The V and J ends lost 0 bases and 1 base, in that order; junction bases with no gene match: 5. The CDR3 DNA reads TGCAGTGCTAGAGATCTGGGGACAGCGAACACTGAAGCTTTCTTT. Protein: CSARDLGTANTEAFF.

This clonotype has ten or more counts. CDR3 sequence (DNA): TGCAGTGCTAGGCGTGGGGAATCGAGCACCGGGGAGCTGTTTTTT. Its protein is CSARRGESSTGELFF. The V gene is TRBV20-1, the J gene TRBJ2-2; D ambiguous. V was cut by 3 bases and J by 4 bases, with 15 bases left in between. CDR1 is DFQATT, CDR2 SNEGSKA, per germline (reference sequence). The CDR3 covers 15 residues.

The chain combines TRBV5-1 with TRBJ2-3, with TRBD2 as a possible D gene (6 bases). This CDR3 contains 15 residues. The V gene lost 2 bases and the J gene lost 2 bases, with 12 bases spanning the gap. Germline V lookup: CDR1 SGHRS, CDR2 YFSETQ. The CDR3 is CASSFSGTYTDTQYF. As DNA, the CDR3 is TGCGCCAGCAGCTTTTCCGGGACTTACACAGATACGCAGTATTTT.

Here the CDR3 reads CASSPSDRVNEAFF. The CDR3 bases are TGTGCCAGCAGCCCCTCTGACAGGGTTAATGAAGCTTTCTTT. The chain links TRBV3-1 to TRBJ1-1; 7 bases line up with TRBD1. J was trimmed by 7 bases and V by 4 bases; bases with no gene match: 9. Germline V lookup: CDR1 LGHDT, CDR2 YNNKEL (reference sequence). This CDR3 contains 14 residues.

Only a few counts were recorded for this clonotype. The junction departs from germline at one end; a sequencing error may be responsible. V gene TRBV7-7 combines with J gene TRBJ2-1; perhaps TRBD2 as D (6 bases). Germline CDR1 reads SSHAT; CDR2 reads FNYEAQ (reference sequence). This CDR3 contains 15 residues. Here the CDR3 DNA reads TGTGCTAGCAGCTTAGGGCACGGGAGAGGCAATGAGCAGTTCTTC. This encodes CASSLGHGRGNEQFF.

The chain uses TRBV29-1 and TRBJ2-5, with D perhaps given as TRBD1 or TRBD2 (5 bases each). This CDR3 contains 13 residues. CDR1 SQVTM and CDR2 ANQGSEA come from the germline V gene. Deletions cut 7 bases from V and 6 bases from J, with 18 bases between. CDR3 bases: TGCAGCGCCCAACAAGGGGCCGGGAAGACCCAGTACTTC. Its protein is CSAQQGAGKTQYF.

This clonotype was picked up a small number of times. The V and J genes are TRBV7-9 and TRBJ1-2, with 9 nucleotides matching TRBD1. Germline lookup yields CDR1 SEHNR and CDR2 FQNEAQ (reference sequence). The J segment lost 8 bases and the V segment lost 4 bases, leaving 17 bases of the junction unmatched. CDR3 length: 17 residues. The CDR3 reads CASSSNRDRDYPWGYTF. The CDR3 DNA is TGTGCCAGCAGCTCGAACAGGGACAGGGACTACCCCTGGGGCTACACCTTC.

This clonotype came up many times. The rearrangement uses TRBV2 and TRBJ2-2; D is possibly TRBD2 (5 bases). Trimming cost V 7 bases and J 4 bases, with 10 bases left between them. The CDR3 is 13 residues long. Germline V CDR1 and CDR2: SNHLY, FYNNEI. Here the CDR3 DNA reads TGTGCCAGCAATAGGGCGGGCACCGGGGAGCTGTTTTTT. It yields the protein CASNRAGTGELFF.

The chain is built from TRBV10-3 and TRBJ2-5, with 9 bases matching TRBD1. This CDR3 has 16 residues. The V and J ends lost 6 bases and 4 bases, in that order; junction bases with no gene match: 12. From germline, CDR1 is ENHRY and CDR2 SYGVKD. CDR3 sequence (DNA): TGTGCCATCAGAACAACGGACAGGGGCCGGGGAGAGACCCAGTACTTC. Protein: CAIRTTDRGRGETQYF.

This clonotype was recorded a few times. This chain uses TRBV11-2 with TRBJ1-1; D is uncertain. The CDR3 is made up of 15 amino acids. Germline V gene data show CDR1 as SGHAT and CDR2 as FQNNGV. The ends were cut back, 0 bases at V and 6 bases at J, with 14 bases in the middle. The CDR3 here is CASSLDPGPVAEAFF. CDR3 nucleotide sequence: TGTGCCAGCAGCTTAGATCCCGGTCCGGTTGCTGAAGCTTTCTTT.

This clonotype was detected a few times. The chain recombines TRBV5-1 with TRBJ1-4; no clear D. This CDR3 spans 14 amino acids. Looked up from germline, CDR1 is SGHRS and CDR2 is YFSETQ. V lost 4 bases to trimming and J lost 7 bases, with 14 bases between them. This CDR3 is CASSIGPDSEKLFF. Written as DNA, the CDR3 is TGCGCCAGCAGCATCGGCCCAGACTCTGAAAAACTGTTTTTT.

This clonotype came up many times. The rearrangement links TRBV12-3 or TRBV12-4 to TRBJ2-5; tentatively, D is TRBD1 (6 bases). V was pared by 6 bases and J by 0 bases, with 20 bases between. The CDR3 totals 17 residues. CDR3 in amino acids: CASSRQKDSLNQETQYF. The CDR3 DNA is TGTGCCAGCAGCCGACAAAAGGACAGCCTTAACCAAGAGACCCAGTACTTC.

The V and J genes are TRBV7-8 and TRBJ2-7, with 11 bases identical to TRBD2. The germline gives CDR1 SGHVS, CDR2 FQNEAQ. V shed 5 bases, J shed 6 bases, and the junction held 9 bases outside the gene matches. The CDR3 spans 15 residues. The CDR3 DNA is TGTGCCAGCAGCGCCGTAGCGGGAGGGCCCGTCGAGCAGTACTTC. Its translation is CASSAVAGGPVEQYF.

This clonotype was observed many times. The chain employs TRBV27 and TRBJ2-1, with 11 bases lining up with TRBD1. Germline trimming cut 5 bases from V and 3 bases from J; bases unmatched to any gene: 3. Germline V CDR1 and CDR2: MNHEY, SMNVEV (reference sequence). This CDR3 is 15 amino acids long. The CDR3 coding sequence is TGTGCCAGCAGTCAAGGGACAGGGGGCTACAATGAGCAGTTCTTC. Translating gives CASSQGTGGYNEQFF.

This clonotype was counted many times. Here the CDR3 reads CASNPAGDTGELFF. CDR3 coding DNA: TGTGCCAGCAACCCGGCAGGGGACACCGGGGAGCTGTTTTTT. The V call is TRBV12-3 or TRBV12-4, the J call TRBJ2-2, with D possibly matching TRBD1 (6 bases). CDR3 size: 14 residues. Between the trimmed V and J ends, which lost 7 bases and 3 bases, there was a span of 12 bases.